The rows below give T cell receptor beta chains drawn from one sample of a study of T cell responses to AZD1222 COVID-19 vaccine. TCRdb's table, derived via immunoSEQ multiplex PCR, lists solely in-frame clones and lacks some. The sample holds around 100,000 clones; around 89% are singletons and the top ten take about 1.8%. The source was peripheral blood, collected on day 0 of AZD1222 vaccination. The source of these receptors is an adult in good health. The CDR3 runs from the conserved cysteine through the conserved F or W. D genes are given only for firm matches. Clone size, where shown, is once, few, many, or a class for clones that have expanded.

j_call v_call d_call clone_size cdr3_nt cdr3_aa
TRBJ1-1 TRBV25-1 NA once TGTGCCAGCAGGAGGGGGGACCTGAACACTGAAGCTTTCTTT CASRRGDLNTEAFF
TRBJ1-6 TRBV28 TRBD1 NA TGTGCCAGCAGGACAGGGAATAATTCACCCCTCCACTTT CASRTGNNSPLHF
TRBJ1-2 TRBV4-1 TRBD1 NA TGCGCCAGCAGCCAGGCCCCGGGACAGGGGGCCCATGGCTACACCTTC CASSQAPGQGAHGYTF
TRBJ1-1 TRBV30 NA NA TGTGCCTGGAGCGGTCCCGGCACTGAAGCTTTCTTT CAWSGPGTEAFF
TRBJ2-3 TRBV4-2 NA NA TGTGCCAGCAGCCTCTCTCTCGGCGGTACAGATACGCAGTATTTT CASSLSLGGTDTQYF
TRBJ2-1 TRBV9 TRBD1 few TGTGCCAGCAGCGTAGGGACAGGGTTCGATGAGCAGTTCTTC CASSVGTGFDEQFF
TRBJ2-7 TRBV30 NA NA TGTGCCTGGAGTGTTCGGGGCCCACCTGAGCAGTACTTC CAWSVRGPPEQYF
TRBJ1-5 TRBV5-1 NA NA TGCGCCAGCGCGGAGGGAGGGAACAATCAGCCCCAGCATTTT CASAEGGNNQPQHF
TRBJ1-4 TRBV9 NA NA TGTGCCAGCAGCCCGCTCGGGACCGGCGGGACTAATGAAAAACTGTTTTTT CASSPLGTGGTNEKLFF
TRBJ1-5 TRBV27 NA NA TGTGCCAGCAGTCCAAACACCATGGGTGATCAGCCCCAGCATTTT CASSPNTMGDQPQHF
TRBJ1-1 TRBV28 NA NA TGTGCCAGCAGTTTTGGGACTGAAGCTTTCTTT CASSFGTEAFF
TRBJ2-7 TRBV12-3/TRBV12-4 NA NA TGTGCCAGCAGTTACGGCTACGAGCAGTACTTC CASSYGYEQYF
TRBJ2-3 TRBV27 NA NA TGTGCCAGCGGGACGGGCCCCACAGATACGCAGTATTTT CASGTGPTDTQYF
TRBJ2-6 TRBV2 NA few TGTGCCAGCAGTGAACGGGGATCCTCTGGGGCCAACGTCCTGACTTTC CASSERGSSGANVLTF
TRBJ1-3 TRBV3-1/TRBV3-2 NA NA TGTGCCAGCAGCCAACCTGACAGCTTCTCTGGAAACACCATATATTTT CASSQPDSFSGNTIYF
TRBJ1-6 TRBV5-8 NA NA TGTGCCAGCAGCTTGATGACGGTCAATTCACCCCTCCACTTT CASSLMTVNSPLHF
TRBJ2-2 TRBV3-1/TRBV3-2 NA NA TGTGCCAGCAGCCAACCCAGGGGGGGCCCTTACACCGGGGAGCTGTTTTTT CASSQPRGGPYTGELFF
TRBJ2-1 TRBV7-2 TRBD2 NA TGTGCCAGCAGCTTAGCGGCGGGAGGTGTCAATGAGCAGTTCTTC CASSLAAGGVNEQFF
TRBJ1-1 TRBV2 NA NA TGTGCCAGCAGTGAATGGGGGAACACTGAAGCTTTCTTT CASSEWGNTEAFF
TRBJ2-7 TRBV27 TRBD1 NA TGTGCCAGCAGTTCATTCCTGCTTCGGACAGGCGAGCAGTACTTC CASSSFLLRTGEQYF
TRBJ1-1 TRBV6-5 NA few TGTGCCAGCAGTTACGTGGGGGGGAACACTGAAGCTTTCTTT CASSYVGGNTEAFF
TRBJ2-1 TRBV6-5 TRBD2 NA TGTGCCAGCAGTTACCGGCGGGAGGGCCTCAATGAGCAGTTCTTC CASSYRREGLNEQFF
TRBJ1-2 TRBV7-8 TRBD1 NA TGTGCCAGCAGCTTAGACAGGGGCTCCTATGGCTACACCTTC CASSLDRGSYGYTF
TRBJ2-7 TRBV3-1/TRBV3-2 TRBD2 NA TGTGCCAGCAGCCAAGAAGTAGGTAGCGGGAGTTACGGGAGCGAGCAGTACTTC CASSQEVGSGSYGSEQYF
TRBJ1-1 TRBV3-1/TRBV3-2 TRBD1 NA TGTGCCAGCAGCAACCTGCGGGACAGGATTGAAGCTTTCTTT CASSNLRDRIEAFF
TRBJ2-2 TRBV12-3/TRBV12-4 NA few TGTGCCAGCAGTCTCAGGGAAGCCGGGGAGCTGTTTTTT CASSLREAGELFF
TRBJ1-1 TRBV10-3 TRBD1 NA TGTGCCATCAGTACAGGGGATAATAAAGAAGCTTTCTTT CAISTGDNKEAFF
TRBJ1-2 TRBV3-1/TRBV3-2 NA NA TGTGCCAGCAGCCTTCCCGGGGGGTATGGCTACACCTTC CASSLPGGYGYTF
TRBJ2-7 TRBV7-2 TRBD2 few TGTGCCAGCAGCTTAGTAAGCGGGAGAGAGTACGAGCAGTACTTC CASSLVSGREYEQYF
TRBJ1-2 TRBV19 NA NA TGTGCCAGTAGTACCTCCCACAGGGATAACTATGGCTACACCTTC CASSTSHRDNYGYTF
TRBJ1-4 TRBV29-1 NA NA TGCAGCGTGCCAGGGGAGGGGGAAAAACTGTTTTTT CSVPGEGEKLFF
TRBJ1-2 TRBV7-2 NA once TGTGCCAGCAGCTTAGAGGTCAATAACTATGGCTACACCTTC CASSLEVNNYGYTF
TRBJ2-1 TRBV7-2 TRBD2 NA TGTGCCAGCAGCCCGAGCGGGACCTTCGACAATGAGCAGTTCTTC CASSPSGTFDNEQFF
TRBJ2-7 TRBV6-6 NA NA TGTGCCAGCAGTCCCCGGGGCGAAAGGGCCTCCTACGAGCAGTACTTC CASSPRGERASYEQYF
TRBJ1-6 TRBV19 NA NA TGTGCCAGTAGTATAGTGGGGACTTCACCCCTCCACTTT CASSIVGTSPLHF
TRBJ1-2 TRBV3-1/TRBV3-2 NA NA TGTGCCAGCAGCTACAGGGCTAGCTATGGCTACACCTTC CASSYRASYGYTF
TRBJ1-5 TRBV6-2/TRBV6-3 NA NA TGTGCCAGCAGTTACTCCAGGGAGAGAGGGCCCCAGCATTTT CASSYSRERGPQHF
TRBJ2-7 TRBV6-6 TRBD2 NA TGTGCCAGCAGTTACGGCGGGACTAAAGGCTACGAGCAGTACTTC CASSYGGTKGYEQYF
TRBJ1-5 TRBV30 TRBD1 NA TGTGCCTGGAGTGCGGAACAGGGGAGTCAGCCCCAGCATTTT CAWSAEQGSQPQHF
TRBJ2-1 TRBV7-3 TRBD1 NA TGTGCCAGCAGTTCGGGACAGGGGGCAAATGAGCAGTTCTTC CASSSGQGANEQFF
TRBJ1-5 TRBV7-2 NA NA TGTGCCAGCAGCGCGAGGGACGGCTCGTTCGGGCCCCAGCATTTT CASSARDGSFGPQHF
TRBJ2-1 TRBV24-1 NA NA TGTGCCACCAGTGATTTGTACAATGAGCAGTTCTTC CATSDLYNEQFF
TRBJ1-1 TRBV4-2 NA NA TGTGCCAGCAGCCAATCGGGCCCCAGTACTGAAGCTTTCTTT CASSQSGPSTEAFF
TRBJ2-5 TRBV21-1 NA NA TGTGCCAGTGGGACGGAAGAGACCCAGTACTTC CASGTEETQYF
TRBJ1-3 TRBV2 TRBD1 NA TGTGCCAGCAGCGGACAGGGGGCAGGGGACACCATATATTTT CASSGQGAGDTIYF
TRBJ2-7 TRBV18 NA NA TGTGCCAGCTCACCAGCCCAGGGGTACTACTACGAGCAGTACTTC CASSPAQGYYYEQYF
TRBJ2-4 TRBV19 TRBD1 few TGTGCCAGCAAAGACAGGGAAGGAGATAACATTCAGTACTTC CASKDREGDNIQYF
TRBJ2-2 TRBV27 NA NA TGTGCCAGCAGTACTACACTATCCCGGCTCAGCGACACCGGGGAGCTGTTTTTT CASSTTLSRLSDTGELFF
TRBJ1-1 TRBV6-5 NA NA TGTGCCAGCAGTTACCTCGGCGCTAACACTGAAGCTTTCTTT CASSYLGANTEAFF
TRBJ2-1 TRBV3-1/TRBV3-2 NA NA TGTGCCAGCAGCCAAGATTACTCTACCCGGAGCAATGAGCAGTTCTTC CASSQDYSTRSNEQFF
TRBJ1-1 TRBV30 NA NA TGTGCCTGGAGTCGGGCAGTGGGGTATGGCACTGAAGCTTTCTTT CAWSRAVGYGTEAFF
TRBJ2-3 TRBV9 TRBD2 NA TGTGCCAGCAGCGTAGGAGCGGGAGGGAGCACAGATACGCAGTATTTT CASSVGAGGSTDTQYF